This entry concerns a single TCR beta chain. Its antigen is unidentified. This record belongs to a study of blood T cells in healthy people across ages. This CDR3 spans 15 amino acids. Germline V lookup: CDR1 SGHDN, CDR2 FVKESK. V lost 3 bases to trimming and J lost 4 bases, with 15 bases between them. General study results and limits: Strong correlation was found linking TCR beta diversity to naive T cell percentage.

A second PCR of about 6 to 12 cycles used a sample-barcoded 5' primer and a J-beta primer mix. TCRdb used MiXCR to reprocess the 5' RACE reads, holding one entry per CDR3 protein. The repertoire includes 650,000 to 900,000 distinct CDR3 sequences, roughly 60% of them detected once, and about 30% sits in the top ten. Sequenced input: blood. This sequence joins TRBV14 and TRBJ2-5; D unclear. The TCR originated in a man between 25 and 39 years old in good health. The CDR3 reads CASSHRTYSRETQYF. The CDR3 region has the DNA TGTGCCAGCAGCCACCGGACCTACTCCCGAGAGACCCAGTACTTC.